This TCR beta chain was recorded in a study of T cell repertoires in cytomegalovirus infection. Looking at the study overall: The authors relied on CMV epitopes, both recently identified HLA-C-restricted and well-studied HLA-B-restricted.

V was trimmed by 7 bases and J by 7 bases, leaving 13 bases between them. Germline loops: CDR1 MNHEY, CDR2 SMNVEV (reference sequence). This CDR3 spans 13 amino acids. One entry per CDR3 protein results from TCRdb running MiXCR on the reads. Among about 500,000 distinct CDR3 sequences listed, more than 30% were seen once. This clonotype was observed a handful of times. Its antigen remains unknown. This chain connects TRBV27 to TRBJ1-4; tentative D call: TRBD1 (6 bases). The clonotype was recovered from a human donor in good health (CMV status not recorded). Some clones in this sample may be carry-over from other donors' samples. Material: cultured PBMCs, obtained from culture after CMV antigen stimulation. CDR3 DNA: TGTGCCAGCACCTCAACAGGGAGTGAAAAACTGTTTTTT. Translated, it gives CASTSTGSEKLFF.